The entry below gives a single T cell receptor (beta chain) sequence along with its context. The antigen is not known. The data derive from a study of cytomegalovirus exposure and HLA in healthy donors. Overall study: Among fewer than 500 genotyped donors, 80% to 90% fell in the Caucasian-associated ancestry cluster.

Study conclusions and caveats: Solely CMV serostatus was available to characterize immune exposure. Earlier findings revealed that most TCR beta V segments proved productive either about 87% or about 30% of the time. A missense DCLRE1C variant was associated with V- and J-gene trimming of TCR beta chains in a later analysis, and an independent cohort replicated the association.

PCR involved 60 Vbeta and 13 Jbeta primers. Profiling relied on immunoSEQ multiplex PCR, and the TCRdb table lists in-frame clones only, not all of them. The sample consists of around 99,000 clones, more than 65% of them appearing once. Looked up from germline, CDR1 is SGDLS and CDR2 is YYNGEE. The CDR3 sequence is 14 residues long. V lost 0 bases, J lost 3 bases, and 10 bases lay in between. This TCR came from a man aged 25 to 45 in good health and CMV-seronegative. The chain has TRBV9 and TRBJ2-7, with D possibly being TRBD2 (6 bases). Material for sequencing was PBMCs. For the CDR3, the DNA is TGTGCCAGCAGCGTAGCTGCGACTAGCTACGAGCAGTACTTC. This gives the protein CASSVAATSYEQYF.